Below are 10 T cell receptor beta chains sequenced from a single sample in a study of T cell changes during pregnancy in multiple sclerosis. Data came from immunoSEQ multiplex PCR; TCRdb stores just in-frame clones and leaves some out. The table records tens of thousands of clones, 89% of them present only once. Sequencing used CD8+ T cells from peripheral blood mononuclear cells, obtained in the second trimester of pregnancy. Receptor source: a female donor with multiple sclerosis, enrolled in a pregnancy study.

The J gene is TRBJ2-5, the V gene TRBV9; D call uncertain. The V gene lost 0 bases and the J gene lost 5 bases, with 8 bases spanning the gap. Germline loops: CDR1 SGDLS, CDR2 YYNGEE. The CDR3 runs 13 residues. The CDR3 DNA reads TGTGCCAGCAGCGTAGATCCGGAGGAGACCCAGTACTTC. This gives the protein CASSVDPEETQYF.

The chain is built from TRBV13 and TRBJ2-5, with 9 bases identical to TRBD2. V shed 1 base and J 2 bases; nucleotides not matched to a gene: 5. CDR3 length: 16 residues. CDR1 and CDR2 from the germline V gene are PRHDT and FYEKMQ (reference sequence). CDR3 coding DNA: TGTGCCAGCAGCTTAGAGGTAGCGGGGGTACAAGAGACCCAGTACTTC. It translates to CASSLEVAGVQETQYF. Combining the CDR3 with reference TRBV13 and TRBJ2-5 gives the whole variable domain AAGVIQSPRHLIKEKRETATLKCYPIPRHDTVYWYQQGPGQDPQFLISFYEKMQSDKGSIPDRFSAQQFSDYHSELNMSSLELGDSALYFCASSLEVAGVQETQYFGPGTRLLVL.

V usage is TRBV6-5 and J usage is TRBJ2-2; 10 nucleotides line up with TRBD2. The CDR3 contains 14 residues. Germline values: CDR1 MNHEY, CDR2 SVGAGI. V lost 6 bases, J lost 5 bases, and 3 bases stayed unmatched. The CDR3 region is CASSLGLATGELFF. The CDR3 DNA reads as TGTGCCAGCAGCCTGGGACTAGCGACCGGGGAGCTGTTTTTT.

This rearrangement joins TRBV5-5 to TRBJ2-3; the D is unclear. This CDR3 comprises 12 residues. V lost 0 bases, J lost 4 bases, and 3 bases lay in between. The V gene's germline CDR1 is SGHKS and CDR2 YYEKEE (reference sequence). In DNA form, the CDR3 reads TGTGCCAGCAGCTTGGAGCCAGATACGCAGTATTTT. It yields the protein CASSLEPDTQYF.

The chain joins TRBV28 to TRBJ1-5; no clear D gene. Germline V gene sequence: CDR1 MDHEN, CDR2 SYDVKM. The CDR3 consists of 13 residues. V lost 1 base and J lost 6, with 7 bases in between. Here the CDR3 DNA reads TGTGCCAGCAGTTTATTGAGAAGTCAGCCCCAGCATTTT. Translation gives CASSLLRSQPQHF. The whole variable domain, filled in from reference TRBV28 and TRBJ1-5, reads DVKVTQSSRYLVKRTGEKVFLECVQDMDHENMFWYRQDPGLGLRLIYFSYDVKMKEKGDIPEGYSVSREKKERFSLILESASTNQTSMYLCASSLLRSQPQHFGDGTRLSIL.

The J gene is TRBJ2-7, the V gene TRBV6-5; no clear D. Germline values: CDR1 MNHEY, CDR2 SVGAGI. Trimming stripped 0 bases from V and 6 bases from J, with 9 bases between. This CDR3 spans 13 amino acids. The CDR3 sequence: CASSYSTRGEQYF. CDR3 nucleotide sequence: TGTGCCAGCAGTTACTCGACGAGAGGCGAGCAGTACTTC.

The rearrangement uses TRBV4-1 and TRBJ2-7; TRBD2 matches 8 bases. Germline V gene lookup returns CDR1 MGHRA and CDR2 YSYEKL. J lost 5 bases, V lost 0 bases, and 3 bases had no gene match. The CDR3 loop spans 14 amino acids. CDR3 protein: CASSQEAGVNEQYF. The CDR3 nucleotides are TGCGCCAGCAGCCAAGAAGCGGGAGTGAACGAGCAGTACTTC.

The genes are TRBV7-3 and TRBJ2-3; TRBD2 agrees at 14 bases. V shed 4 bases, J shed 1 base, and the junction held 7 bases outside the gene matches. Germline V gives CDR1 SGHTA, CDR2 FQGTGA. CDR3 length: 18 amino acids. The CDR3 DNA is TGTGCCAGCAGCTGGGGGACTAGCGGGGGTTGGGGCACAGATACGCAGTATTTT. Residues: CASSWGTSGGWGTDTQYF.

The V and J genes are TRBV9 and TRBJ1-4, with D hard to call. The V and J ends lost 2 bases and 7 bases respectively, with 15 bases between them. The CDR3 spans 15 residues. Germline values: CDR1 SGDLS, CDR2 YYNGEE. Here the CDR3 reads CASSVAGSGSEKLFF. Written as DNA, the CDR3 is TGTGCCAGCAGCGTCGCCGGGTCGGGTAGTGAAAAACTGTTTTTT.

The V call is TRBV18, the J call TRBJ2-5; a possible D gene is TRBD1 (5 bases). The ends were cut back, 5 bases at V and 1 base at J, with 8 bases in the middle. There are 13 residues in the CDR3. From germline, CDR1 is KGHSH and CDR2 LQKENI. In nucleotides, the CDR3 is TGTGCCAGCTCAGTGACAGTCCAAGAGACCCAGTACTTC. This translates into CASSVTVQETQYF. The full variable domain, its missing parts supplied by reference TRBV18 and TRBJ2-5, is NAGVMQNPRHLVRRRGQEARLRCSPMKGHSHVYWYRQLPEEGLKFMVYLQKENIIDESGMPKERFSAEFPKEGPSILRIQQVVRGDSAAYFCASSVTVQETQYFGPGTRLLVL.